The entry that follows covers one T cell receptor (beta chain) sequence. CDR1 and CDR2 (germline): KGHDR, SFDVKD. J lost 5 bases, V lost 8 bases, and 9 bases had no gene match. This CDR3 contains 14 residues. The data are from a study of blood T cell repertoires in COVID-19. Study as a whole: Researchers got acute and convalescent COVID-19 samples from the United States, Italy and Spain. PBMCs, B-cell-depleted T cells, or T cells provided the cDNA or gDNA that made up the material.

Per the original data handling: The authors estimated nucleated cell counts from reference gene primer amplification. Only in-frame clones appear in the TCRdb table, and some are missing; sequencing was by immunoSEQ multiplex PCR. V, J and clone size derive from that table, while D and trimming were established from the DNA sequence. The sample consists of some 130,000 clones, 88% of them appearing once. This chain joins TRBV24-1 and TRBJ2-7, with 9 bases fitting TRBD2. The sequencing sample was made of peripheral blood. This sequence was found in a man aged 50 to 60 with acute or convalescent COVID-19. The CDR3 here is CATMRGGVTHEQYF. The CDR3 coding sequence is TGTGCCACCATGCGCGGGGGGGTTACCCACGAGCAGTACTTC.